Each of the 28 T cell receptor beta chains below was sequenced from the same sample in a study of blood T cell repertoires in COVID-19. Profiled with immunoSEQ multiplex PCR; TCRdb holds only in-frame clones, not every one. The sample lists about 230,000 clones, about 86% occurring once. Input material: peripheral blood. These receptors all come from a man at least 80 years old with acute or convalescent COVID-19.

This chain connects TRBV21-1 to TRBJ2-5; TRBD2, the table's D call, lacks a check against the DNA. TRBV21-1 is classified as a pseudogene. The CDR3 is 19 amino acids. DNA for the CDR3: TGTGCCAGCAGCAAAGCGCGCGTTATCAGACTCTCTGGGGGGGAGACCCAGTACTTC. The encoded protein is CASSKARVIRLSGGETQYF.

The V call is TRBV2, the J call TRBJ1-1; 7 positions match TRBD1. Germline CDR1 SNHLY, CDR2 FYNNEI. J gave up 1 base and V 6 bases, and 8 bases lay outside the gene matches. This CDR3 has 15 amino acids. In DNA form, the CDR3 reads TGTGCCAGCAGGAGCCCACAGGGGCAGAACACTGAAGCTTTCTTT. Translating it yields CASRSPQGQNTEAFF.

The chain combines TRBV5-5 with TRBJ2-2, with 9 bases matching TRBD1. Germline CDR1 is SGHKS and CDR2 is YYEKEE (reference sequence). The length of the CDR3 is 14 residues. Trimming removed 1 base from V and 9 bases from J; junction bases left unmatched: 4. The chain's CDR3 is CASSLPGTGRELFF. The CDR3 DNA reads TGTGCCAGCAGCTTGCCCGGGACAGGGCGGGAGCTGTTTTTT. Full variable domain (missing parts from reference TRBV5-5 and TRBJ2-2): DAGVTQSPTHLIKTRGQQVTLRCSPISGHKSVSWYQQVLGQGPQFIFQYYEKEERGRGNFPDRFSARQFPNYSSELNVNALLLGDSALYLCASSLPGTGRELFFGEGSRLTVL.

Comments on this clone: This sample includes further DNA sequences coding for the same CDR3. The rearrangement joins TRBV5-1 to TRBJ2-5; tentatively, D is TRBD2 (6 bases). The CDR3 runs to 15 residues. The V end lost 0 bases, the J end lost 3 bases, and 12 bases lay between the germline ends. Germline lookup yields CDR1 SGHRS and CDR2 YFSETQ. The CDR3 sequence is CASSLVGTGKETQYF. CDR3 coding DNA: TGCGCCAGCAGCTTGGTCGGGACTGGGAAAGAGACCCAGTACTTC.

The V call is TRBV5-1, the J call TRBJ2-7; D is perhaps TRBD2 (5 bases). V shed 0 bases and J shed 6 bases, with 13 bases lying between them. The CDR3 contains 14 residues. Germline CDR1 SGHRS, CDR2 YFSETQ. The CDR3 here is CASSLGTVGLEQYF. The CDR3 DNA reads TGCGCCAGCAGCTTGGGGACTGTTGGCCTCGAGCAGTACTTC.

The chain combines TRBV3-1 (or the pseudogene TRBV3-2) with TRBJ1-4; 9 positions match TRBD1. The V segment lost 4 bases and the J segment 8 bases; nucleotides outside the gene matches: 8. Germline V lookup: CDR1 LGHDT, CDR2 YNNKEL (reference sequence). This CDR3 is built from 15 residues. The DNA for the CDR3 is TGTGCCAGCAGCCCCAGGGACAGGGCGGGGGAAAAACTGTTTTTT. Translation: CASSPRDRAGEKLFF.

The rearrangement uses TRBV27 and TRBJ1-1; weak D call: TRBD1 (5 bases). Germline V gene sequence: CDR1 MNHEY, CDR2 SMNVEV (reference sequence). This CDR3 is 14 amino acids long. V lost 5 bases and J lost 5, with 15 bases in between. The CDR3 bases are TGTGCCAGCAGTCCTCTCGCAGGGAGGACTGAAGCTTTCTTT. Its protein is CASSPLAGRTEAFF.

The V gene is TRBV27, the J gene TRBJ2-1; D is unclear. V was clipped by 6 bases and J by 0 bases, with 15 bases between them. Looked up from germline, CDR1 is MNHEY and CDR2 is SMNVEV (reference sequence). The CDR3 is 16 amino acids. CDR3 nucleotide sequence: TGTGCCAGCAGACCCAATGGCGCAGGCTCCTACAATGAGCAGTTCTTC. Translated, it gives CASRPNGAGSYNEQFF.

The V and J genes are TRBV2 and TRBJ1-4; possible D gene TRBD1, 6 bases. The CDR3 is made up of 13 amino acids. V lost 4 bases to trimming and J lost 6 bases, with 9 bases between them. The V gene's germline CDR1 is SNHLY and CDR2 FYNNEI. The CDR3 region is CASSVQGDEKLFF. CDR3 coding DNA: TGTGCCAGCAGTGTACAGGGTGATGAAAAACTGTTTTTT.

The V and J genes are TRBV29-1 and TRBJ2-7, with D possibly matching TRBD2 (5 bases). V lost 4 bases and J 1 base, leaving 17 bases between the germline ends. In germline, CDR1 is SQVTM, CDR2 ANQGSEA. CDR3 length: 15 amino acids. CDR3 protein: CSVVVAGLSSYEQYF. DNA of the CDR3: TGCAGCGTTGTGGTGGCGGGTCTGTCATCCTACGAGCAGTACTTC.

CDR3 region: CASSLGQGIKFYYEQFF. CDR3 sequence (DNA): TGTGCCAGCAGCTTGGGCCAGGGGATAAAATTTTACTATGAGCAGTTCTTC. The chain employs TRBV5-8 and TRBJ2-1; D possibly corresponds to TRBD1 (6 bases). Germline-derived CDR1 and CDR2 are SGHTS and YDEGEE. V was trimmed by 0 bases and J by 8 bases, leaving 21 bases between them. The CDR3 sequence is 17 residues long. The variable domain in full, completed from reference TRBV5-8 and TRBJ2-1, reads EAGVTQSPTHLIKTRGQQATLRCSPISGHTSVYWYQQALGLGLQFLLWYDEGEERNRGNFPPRFSGRQFPNYSSELNVNALELEDSALYLCASSLGQGIKFYYEQFFGPGTRLTVL.

This chain joins TRBV6-1 and TRBJ2-7; 11 bases map to TRBD2. Germline V CDR1 and CDR2: MNHNS, SASEGT. The CDR3 sequence is 18 residues long. The V segment lost 1 base and the J segment 0 bases; nucleotides outside the gene matches: 8. CDR3 in amino acids: CASSEVGQGTSGSYEQYF. The CDR3 nucleotides are TGTGCCAGCAGTGAAGTCGGACAGGGGACTAGCGGCTCCTACGAGCAGTACTTC.

This clone was observed once. V gene TRBV7-2 combines with J gene TRBJ2-3, with 13 nucleotides matching TRBD2. V lost 5 bases to trimming and J lost 3 bases; unmatched junction nucleotides: 14. CDR1 is SGHTA, CDR2 FQGNSA, per germline. The CDR3 length is 19 residues. The CDR3 bases are TGTGCCAGCAGCCGCGGTCCGGGACTAGCGGGACTTCAGACAGATACGCAGTATTTT. Translating it yields CASSRGPGLAGLQTDTQYF.

This chain uses TRBV5-4 with TRBJ2-7, with D perhaps TRBD1 (6 bases). V was pared by 4 bases and J by 2 bases, with 16 bases between. Germline CDR1 is SGHNT and CDR2 is YYREEE (reference sequence). The CDR3 contains 15 residues. The chain's CDR3 is CASSPDRTAPYEQYF. CDR3 coding DNA: TGTGCCAGCAGCCCGGACCGGACAGCCCCCTACGAGCAGTACTTC.

V is TRBV7-9 and J is TRBJ1-1; D is perhaps TRBD1 (5 bases). In germline, CDR1 is SEHNR, CDR2 FQNEAQ (reference sequence). This CDR3 has 15 amino acids. V was trimmed by 5 bases and J by 2 bases, leaving 15 bases between them. CDR3 nucleotides: TGTGCCAGCAGCCCCCAGGGAGGAGTAAACACTGAAGCTTTCTTT. It is translated as CASSPQGGVNTEAFF.

This rearrangement joins TRBV19 to TRBJ2-7, with D possibly being TRBD1 (6 bases). V was shortened by 5 bases and J by 4 bases, with 12 bases between the two germline ends. CDR1 is LNHDA and CDR2 is SQIVND in the germline V gene (reference sequence). The CDR3 loop spans 13 amino acids. CDR3 bases: TGTGCCAGTAGTCCGGGACACCTTTACGAGCAGTACTTC. Residues: CASSPGHLYEQYF.

In this sample, this clone turned up a few times. The chain recombines TRBV6-5 with TRBJ2-1; TRBD2 matches at 11 bases. From germline, CDR1 is MNHEY and CDR2 SVGAGI. Trimming removed 7 bases from V and 10 bases from J; junction bases left unmatched: 9. The CDR3 totals 14 residues. The CDR3 sequence: CASTALAGDGEQFF. CDR3 nucleotide sequence: TGTGCCAGCACGGCACTAGCGGGAGACGGCGAGCAGTTCTTC.

Comments on this clone: One end of the junction is discordant with germline, which a read error may explain. The rearrangement links TRBV3-1 (or the pseudogene TRBV3-2) to TRBJ2-1; 9 nucleotides match TRBD2. From germline, CDR1 is LGHDT and CDR2 YNNKEL (reference sequence). This CDR3 is 14 amino acids long. The CDR3 is CASSQDSAAGGVIF. The CDR3 DNA follows: TGTGCCAGCAGCCAAGATAGTGCAGCGGGGGGAGTTATCTTC.

The V gene is TRBV19, the J gene TRBJ1-2, with a possible D match to TRBD1 (5 bases). There are 11 residues in the CDR3. CDR1 LNHDA and CDR2 SQIVND come from the germline V gene (reference sequence). V lost 7 bases to trimming and J lost 9 bases, with 12 bases between them. In DNA form, the CDR3 reads TGTGCCAGTATCCCCGACAGACGCTACACCTTC. Protein product: CASIPDRRYTF.

V usage is TRBV30 and J usage is TRBJ1-2; unclear D gene. Germline V gene sequence: CDR1 GTSNPN, CDR2 SVGIG (reference sequence). The CDR3 is 12 amino acids. The V end lost 0 bases, the J end lost 6 bases, and 8 bases lay between the germline ends. CDR3 nucleotide sequence: TGTGCCTGGAGTGTCGAGGTAGATGGCTACACCTTC. Protein product: CAWSVEVDGYTF.

The chain links TRBV20-1 to TRBJ2-3; D is unresolved. The CDR3 runs 10 residues. The V gene's germline CDR1 is DFQATT and CDR2 SNEGSKA (reference sequence). V lost 7 bases and J 4 bases, leaving 6 bases between the germline ends. For the CDR3, the DNA is TGCAGTGACCGGGCAGATACGCAGTATTTT. Translation: CSDRADTQYF.

This clone appeared a few times. The V gene is TRBV7-9, the J gene TRBJ1-2; 7 bases map to TRBD1. From germline, CDR1 is SEHNR and CDR2 FQNEAQ (reference sequence). The CDR3 has 14 amino acids. J was trimmed by 2 bases and V by 7 bases; bases with no gene match: 7. CDR3 bases: TGTGCCAGCACCCAGGGGGGCTTCAACTATGGCTACACCTTC. This codes for CASTQGGFNYGYTF.

V and J are TRBV2 and TRBJ2-7; weak D call: TRBD1 (5 bases). This CDR3 is 13 amino acids long. V lost 3 bases to trimming and J lost 3 bases, with 9 bases between them. The germline V gene has CDR1 SNHLY and CDR2 FYNNEI. The CDR3 nucleotides read TGTGCCAGCAGTGATTGGGGCCGCTACGAGCAGTACTTC. The encoded protein is CASSDWGRYEQYF.

This chain connects TRBV5-1 to TRBJ2-3; 7 bases line up with TRBD2. Per germline, CDR1 SGHRS and CDR2 YFSETQ. Unmatched junction bases numbered 3, after V lost 2 bases and J lost 3 bases. The CDR3 runs to 14 residues. The CDR3 loop is CASSFSGATDTQYF. The CDR3 DNA reads TGCGCCAGCAGCTTCAGCGGGGCTACAGATACGCAGTATTTT.

V usage is TRBV5-1 and J usage is TRBJ1-2; no definite D call. Germline lookup yields CDR1 SGHRS and CDR2 YFSETQ. The CDR3 totals 13 residues. Deletions cut 0 bases from V and 7 bases from J, with 10 bases between. The CDR3 loop reads CASSLEVGSGYTF. As DNA, the CDR3 is TGCGCCAGCAGCTTGGAAGTGGGGAGTGGCTACACCTTC.

This clone was detected once. This sequence joins TRBV4-1 and TRBJ2-1, with D perhaps matching TRBD2 (5 bases). This CDR3 is 17 amino acids long. V lost 0 bases and J 5 bases, leaving 17 bases between the germline ends. The germline gives CDR1 MGHRA, CDR2 YSYEKL. The CDR3 is CASSQEGSSGAHNEQFF. The CDR3 DNA reads as TGCGCCAGCAGCCAAGAGGGAAGCAGCGGAGCCCACAATGAGCAGTTCTTC.

V usage is TRBV6-5 and J usage is TRBJ1-2; TRBD1 matches 7 bases. With 8 bases clipped from V and 5 bases from J, the junction kept 14 bases outside the gene matches. Germline-derived CDR1 and CDR2 are MNHEY and SVGAGI. CDR3 size: 15 residues. The CDR3 DNA follows: TGTGCCAGCTTAACACAGGGGAAGGAGAGATATGGCTACACCTTC. It specifies CASLTQGKERYGYTF.

Notes on this clone: Other DNA sequences in the sample encode the same CDR3. The rearrangement links TRBV27 to TRBJ2-6; D unclear. Germline V gene data show CDR1 as MNHEY and CDR2 as SMNVEV (reference sequence). The V end was cut by 6 bases, the J end by 0 bases, with 3 bases between. The CDR3 extends over 13 amino acids. CDR3 sequence reads: CASRRSGANVLTF. In DNA form, the CDR3 reads TGTGCCAGCAGGCGCTCTGGGGCCAACGTCCTGACTTTC.